The source of this T cell receptor (beta chain) is a study of blood T cell repertoires in COVID-19. At the level of the study: In each case, the material was cDNA or gDNA derived from T cells, B-cell-depleted T cells, or PBMCs.

V lost 1 base, J lost 4 bases, and 10 bases lay in between. Looked up from germline, CDR1 is PRHDT and CDR2 is FYEKMQ (reference sequence). CDR3 size: 14 residues. Individuals drawn from about two dozen US areas were about 18 to 100 years old. Either two negative PCRs, clearance, or symptom resolution qualified Cohort 3 donors as recovered. Method: immunoSEQ multiplex PCR; TCRdb's copy keeps in-frame clones and lacks some. The sample gives more than 450,000 clones, around 90% of which show up once; around 0.7% is in the top ten. The receptor was derived from a young woman who had recovered from COVID-19. This chain connects TRBV13 to TRBJ2-5; weak D call: TRBD1 (5 bases). Input material: PBMCs or T cells enriched from blood (not recorded which). CDR3 loop: CASSLEGSGETQYF. CDR3 nucleotide sequence: TGTGCCAGCAGCTTAGAGGGGTCGGGAGAGACCCAGTACTTC.